Listed below are T cell receptor beta chains from one sample, sequenced in a study of blood T cell repertoires in COVID-19. Some clones are missing from TCRdb's copy, which holds only in-frame ones; the method was immunoSEQ multiplex PCR. The table has 200,000 to 250,000 clones, roughly 85% seen once. The specimen was peripheral blood. These receptors were taken from a man aged 30 to 45 who had recovered from COVID-19. The CDR3 runs from the conserved cysteine through the conserved F or W. The D gene is left open where the match is weak. Expanded clones get a size class; other rows say once, few or many, or leave the size out.

cdr3_length	v_call	d_call	clone_size	j_call	cdr3_aa	cdr3_nt
15	TRBV10-1	.	few	TRBJ1-1	CASSLPGQGVPEAFF	TGCGCCAGCAGTTTACCGGGACAAGGAGTCCCTGAAGCTTTCTTT
16	TRBV5-6	TRBD1	.	TRBJ1-2	CASTLPTTGMVYGYTF	TGTGCCAGCACCCTACCCACGACAGGGATGGTCTATGGCTACACCTTC
19	TRBV9	TRBD2	.	TRBJ2-1	CASSLGLAGGPSSYNEQFF	TGTGCCAGCAGCCTGGGACTAGCGGGGGGCCCGAGCTCCTACAATGAGCAGTTCTTC
15	TRBV18	.	.	TRBJ2-2	CASSPGRGTTGELFF	TGTGCCAGCTCACCAGGAAGGGGTACCACCGGGGAGCTGTTTTTT
14	TRBV18	.	.	TRBJ2-3	CASSLWASTDTQYF	TGTGCCAGCTCACTTTGGGCTAGCACAGATACGCAGTATTTT
22	TRBV18	TRBD2	.	TRBJ2-5	CASSPPARLTSGGPLNQETQYF	TGTGCCAGCTCACCACCTGCCAGACTTACTAGCGGGGGACCACTAAACCAAGAGACCCAGTACTTC
18	TRBV9	.	.	TRBJ1-2	CASSVSSGGGAEGYGYTF	TGTGCCAGCAGCGTCTCAAGCGGGGGGGGCGCCGAGGGCTATGGCTACACCTTC
16	TRBV5-6	.	.	TRBJ2-3	CASSFVRGEDPDTQYF	TGTGCCAGCAGCTTTGTTAGGGGCGAAGATCCGGATACGCAGTATTTT
13	TRBV12-3/TRBV12-4	TRBD1	.	TRBJ2-1	CASGQGIDNEQFF	TGTGCCAGCGGACAGGGTATCGACAATGAGCAGTTCTTC
15	TRBV19	TRBD1	once	TRBJ1-3	CASSRTGRSGNTIYF	TGTGCCAGTAGTCGGACAGGGCGCTCTGGAAACACCATATATTTT
16	TRBV9	TRBD2	once	TRBJ2-1	CASSVVGGGADNEQFF	TGTGCCAGCAGCGTAGTTGGCGGGGGGGCCGACAATGAGCAGTTCTTC